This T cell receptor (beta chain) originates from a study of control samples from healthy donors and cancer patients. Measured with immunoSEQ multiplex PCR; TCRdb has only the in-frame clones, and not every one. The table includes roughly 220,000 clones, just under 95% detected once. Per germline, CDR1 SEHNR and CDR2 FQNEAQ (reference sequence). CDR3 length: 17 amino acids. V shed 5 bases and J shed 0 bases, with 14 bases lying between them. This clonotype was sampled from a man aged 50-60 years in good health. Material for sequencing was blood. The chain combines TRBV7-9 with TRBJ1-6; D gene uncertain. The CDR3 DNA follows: TGTGCCAGCAGCCTCCCGGGCAGGAGCTCCTATAATTCACCCCTCCACTTT. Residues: CASSLPGRSSYNSPLHF.